These T cell receptor beta chains were read from a single sample in a study of long-term antiretroviral therapy in people with HIV. Profiled with immunoSEQ multiplex PCR; TCRdb holds only in-frame clones, not every one. The top ten hold 5% of the sample, which has some 23,000 clones, about 80% seen once. The source was unsorted PBMCs, collected 0.3 years after starting antiretroviral therapy. The origin of the receptors is a man in his fifties with HIV. Each CDR3 is given with its conserved first and last residue. The D gene is left open where the match is weak. Expanded clones get a size class; other rows say once, few or many, or leave the size out.

TGTGCCAGCAGCTTAGCGGGAGGGCCCGGCAATGAGCAGTTCTTC,CASSLAGGPGNEQFF,TRBJ2-1,TRBD2,once,TRBV5-4
TGTGCCAGCAGCTTAGGAGGTCTAAGCGGGCTCAATGAGCAGTTCTTC,CASSLGGLSGLNEQFF,TRBJ2-1,-,-,TRBV7-2
TGTGCCAGCAGTTACGGACAGGGAGTTACAGATACGCAGTATTTT,CASSYGQGVTDTQYF,TRBJ2-3,TRBD1,-,TRBV6-5
TGTGCCAGCAGAAGGACTAGCGGGGGACCCACCTACAATGAGCAGTTCTTC,CASRRTSGGPTYNEQFF,TRBJ2-1,TRBD2,-,TRBV5-4
TGTGCCACAAGAGGCGAATGGTACGAGCAGTACTTC,CATRGEWYEQYF,TRBJ2-7,-,few,TRBV30
TGCGCCAGCAGCCAAGGTCCGACGGCCGAGCAGTACTTC,CASSQGPTAEQYF,TRBJ2-7,-,-,TRBV4-1
TGTGCCAGTAGTATCCGGCGTCCGGGACCCTCGGGAGATACGCAGTATTTT,CASSIRRPGPSGDTQYF,TRBJ2-3,-,-,TRBV19
TGCGCCAGCAGCTTGGACCCCCTTCCCTCCTACAATGAGCAGTTCTTC,CASSLDPLPSYNEQFF,TRBJ2-1,-,-,TRBV5-1
TGTGCCAGCAGCCCCGGACAGGGAGGCTACACCTTC,CASSPGQGGYTF,TRBJ1-2,TRBD1,-,TRBV7-2
TGTGCCAGCAGTCCCTTTTTTACGGGCCTCAACTATGGCTACACCTTC,CASSPFFTGLNYGYTF,TRBJ1-2,-,-,TRBV28
TGTGCCAGCAGTCACCCGAACACCGGGGAGCTGTTTTTT,CASSHPNTGELFF,TRBJ2-2,-,-,TRBV6-4
TGTGCCAGCAGTGACCGGCAGGGGGCGGGAGAAAAACTGTTTTTT,CASSDRQGAGEKLFF,TRBJ1-4,TRBD1,-,TRBV2
TGTGCCAGCAGCTTACTAGCGGGAGGGCCCACCGGGGAGCTGTTTTTT,CASSLLAGGPTGELFF,TRBJ2-2,TRBD2,-,TRBV11-2
TGTGCCAGCAGCGACCGGACAGGGGGCGTACTATACCAAGAGACCCAGTACTTC,CASSDRTGGVLYQETQYF,TRBJ2-5,TRBD1,-,TRBV9
TGTGCCAGTAGTCTGGGACGGAACGAGCAGTACTTC,CASSLGRNEQYF,TRBJ2-7,-,-,TRBV19
TGTGCCAGCAGCTTAGGGGGGGGGAACACTGAAGCTTTCTTT,CASSLGGGNTEAFF,TRBJ1-1,-,-,TRBV13
TGCGCCAGCAGCCGGGGGGTCCGACCGGGGGGAAACACCATATATTTT,CASSRGVRPGGNTIYF,TRBJ1-3,-,once,TRBV4-1
TGTGCCAGCTCAGGTCAGGGGGCGCGTGTTGGCTACACCTTC,CASSGQGARVGYTF,TRBJ1-2,TRBD1,-,TRBV18
TGTGCCAGTACCCTAGGGACAGCTGAAGCTTTCTTT,CASTLGTAEAFF,TRBJ1-1,TRBD1,-,TRBV19
TGTGCCAGCAAGGAGGGCACGAACTATGGCTACACCTTC,CASKEGTNYGYTF,TRBJ1-2,-,-,TRBV27
TGCGCCAGCAGCCCGGGGACAGGGATGAACACTGAAGCTTTCTTT,CASSPGTGMNTEAFF,TRBJ1-1,TRBD1,few,TRBV5-1
TGTGCTAGTGTTCCCTTCTCGGGGCGCAATGAGCAGTTCTTC,CASVPFSGRNEQFF,TRBJ2-1,-,-,TRBV12-5
TGTGCCAGTAGTACTAATTGGGCCAGTGGAGGCTACACCTTC,CASSTNWASGGYTF,TRBJ1-2,-,-,TRBV19
TGTGCCAGCAGCTTGGGGACTAGCGGTACAGATACGCAGTATTTT,CASSLGTSGTDTQYF,TRBJ2-3,TRBD2,-,TRBV11-2
TGTGCCAGCAGATTGGGGGACAGGGCCCCCGGGGAGCTGTTTTTT,CASRLGDRAPGELFF,TRBJ2-2,TRBD1,-,TRBV7-9
TGTGCCAGCAGCTTGGGGGTCCTCAATGAAAAACTGTTTTTT,CASSLGVLNEKLFF,TRBJ1-4,-,-,TRBV5-6
TGTGCCAGCAGCCCTCGACAGAGCTCCTACGGGCAGTACTTC,CASSPRQSSYGQYF,TRBJ2-7,-,-,TRBV5-4
TGTGCCAGCAGTTTAAGTCTAGCGGTGTCCTACGAGCAGTACTTC,CASSLSLAVSYEQYF,TRBJ2-7,TRBD2,once,TRBV28